This section outlines one T cell receptor beta chain sequence together with its context. As yet, its antigen is unknown. The data were taken from a study of graft-versus-host responses after intestinal transplantation. Overall study context: For approximately three years after anti-thymocyte globulin induction, all recipients took tacrolimus and steroids.

Germline CDR1 LNHDA, CDR2 SQIVND (reference sequence). Trimming stripped 8 bases from V and 2 bases from J, with 16 bases between. CDR3 length: 15 amino acids. Study-level results: Detection of GvH clones occurred in recipient marrow, and some had their first appearance in ileum or blood. Declining HvG levels early post-transplant were linked to peak circulating GvH clone levels.

Profiled with immunoSEQ multiplex PCR; TCRdb holds only in-frame clones, not every one. Of around 97,000 clones in the sample, about 93% are singletons; the top ten hold about 6.3%. This sequence was found in a human donor who received an intestinal transplant. Source: unstimulated CD8+ T cells sorted from spleen or lymph node cells, taken before intestinal transplant. V gene TRBV19 combines with J gene TRBJ1-5; possibly TRBD1 for D (5 bases). CDR3 DNA sequence: TGTGCCAGTCAGAACTCAGGGAGTGGCAATCAGCCCCAGCATTTT. Residues: CASQNSGSGNQPQHF.